This T cell receptor (beta chain) was identified during a study of blood T cell repertoires in COVID-19. J was trimmed by 8 bases and V by 0 bases; bases with no gene match: 4. This CDR3 region has 14 residues. Germline loops: CDR1 LGHDT, CDR2 YNNKEL (reference sequence). Repertoires were generated with immunoSEQ multiplex PCR, while TCRdb's copy carries only in-frame clones and drops some. The sample consists of about 350,000 clones, about 90% of them appearing once. The chain combines TRBV3-1 (or the pseudogene TRBV3-2) with TRBJ1-2, with 9 bases lining up with TRBD1. The TCR sequence derives from a woman in her 30s who had recovered from COVID-19. The sequenced sample was PBMCs or T cells enriched from blood (not recorded which). CDR3 in amino acids: CASSQENRGQGYTF. The CDR3 bases are TGTGCCAGCAGCCAAGAGAACAGGGGGCAAGGCTACACCTTC.